This T cell receptor (beta chain) was identified during a study of blood T cell repertoires in COVID-19. For the study at large: PBMCs, B-cell-depleted T cells, or T cells were the source of the cDNA or gDNA that made up the material.

In the original processing: Amplification of reference gene primers was used by the study to estimate nucleated cell counts. The assay was immunoSEQ multiplex PCR, and TCRdb's table has in-frame clones only and misses some. V and J calls and clone size are as listed in that table; D and trimming were resolved from the DNA. The data hold around 67,000 clones, with about 83% observed a single time. J was trimmed by 1 base and V by 1 base; bases with no gene match: 0. Germline CDR1 is MDHEN and CDR2 is SYDVKM. The CDR3 runs to 15 residues. This receptor was identified in a man over 45 with active COVID-19. Sequencing was carried out using peripheral blood. The genes are TRBV28 and TRBJ2-1; 8 positions match TRBD2. The CDR3 loop reads CASSLLAGSYNEQFF. The CDR3 DNA reads TGTGCCAGCAGTTTATTAGCGGGGTCCTACAATGAGCAGTTCTTC.